A selection of T cell receptor beta chains follows, all from one sample in a study of T-cell reconstitution after alpha-beta-depleted transplantation in children. TCRdb reprocessed the PCR reads with MiXCR, giving one entry per CDR3 protein. The sample lists a few hundred thousand distinct CDR3 sequences; about a tenth were seen once. Here the sequenced sample was PBMCs, taken before TCRalphabeta/CD19-depleted stem cell transplant. Receptors were obtained from a child less than two years old with acute myeloid leukemia, due to receive a stem cell transplant. CDR3s include the opening cysteine and the closing phenylalanine or tryptophan. Each record gives: V gene, J gene, clone size, D gene, CDR3 DNA, CDR3 protein. A D gene is named only where the DNA matches it firmly. Clone size appears in some rows only: once, few, many, or a class for an expanded clone.

V gene: TRBV5-1
J gene: TRBJ1-1
clone size: many
D gene: TRBD1
CDR3 DNA: TGCGCCAGCAGAGCGGCGGGACAGGACCCTGAAGCTTTCTTT
CDR3 protein: CASRAAGQDPEAFF

V gene: TRBV28
J gene: TRBJ2-1
clone size: many
D gene: NA
CDR3 DNA: TGTGCCAGCACTGCCTCGGGGCTTGGGCAGTTCTTC
CDR3 protein: CASTASGLGQFF

V gene: TRBV5-6
J gene: TRBJ2-5
clone size: many
D gene: NA
CDR3 DNA: TGTGCCAGCAGCTTCAGGGACACCCAAGAGACCCAGTACTTC
CDR3 protein: CASSFRDTQETQYF

V gene: TRBV5-4
J gene: TRBJ2-3
clone size: many
D gene: NA
CDR3 DNA: TGTGCCAGCAGCTTGCAGAAACCCACAGATACGCAGTATTTT
CDR3 protein: CASSLQKPTDTQYF

V gene: TRBV5-6
J gene: TRBJ2-1
clone size: many
D gene: NA
CDR3 DNA: TGTGCCAGCAGCCTAGGGGCCAGCTCCTACAATGAGCAGTTCTTC
CDR3 protein: CASSLGASSYNEQFF

V gene: TRBV7-2
J gene: TRBJ2-2
clone size: many
D gene: NA
CDR3 DNA: TGTGCCAGCAGCTTAGTCCTTTTTAACACCGGGGAGCTGTTTTTT
CDR3 protein: CASSLVLFNTGELFF

V gene: TRBV29-1
J gene: TRBJ2-1
clone size: NA
D gene: NA
CDR3 DNA: TGCAGCGTCGAGGGAGTGGGATACTCCTACAATGGGCAGTTCTTC
CDR3 protein: CSVEGVGYSYNGQFF

V gene: TRBV5-6
J gene: TRBJ2-2
clone size: once
D gene: NA
CDR3 DNA: TGTGCCAGCAGCTTGCCTCCGGGGAGTTTCGACGGGGAGCTGTTTTTT
CDR3 protein: CASSLPPGSFDGELFF

V gene: TRBV28
J gene: TRBJ2-4
clone size: many
D gene: NA
CDR3 DNA: TGTGCCAGCAGCCCTTCCGGGGCTACCTTAAACATTCAGTACTTC
CDR3 protein: CASSPSGATLNIQYF

V gene: TRBV19
J gene: TRBJ2-4
clone size: NA
D gene: NA
CDR3 DNA: TGTGCCAGTAGTCCTCGATACAGTAACGGAGGGAACATTCAGTACTTC
CDR3 protein: CASSPRYSNGGNIQYF

V gene: TRBV18
J gene: TRBJ2-1
clone size: many
D gene: NA
CDR3 DNA: TGTGCCAGCTCGTCCGCCCAGGGACCCAACCGCAATGAGCAGTTCTTC
CDR3 protein: CASSSAQGPNRNEQFF

V gene: TRBV12-3/TRBV12-4
J gene: TRBJ1-2
clone size: many
D gene: NA
CDR3 DNA: TGTGCCAGCAGTCCGCAGGCCGCAGGGAACTATGGCTACACCTTC
CDR3 protein: CASSPQAAGNYGYTF

V gene: TRBV20-1
J gene: TRBJ1-1
clone size: many
D gene: NA
CDR3 DNA: TGCAGTGCTGGAGGACGGTCTGAAGCTTTCTTT
CDR3 protein: CSAGGRSEAFF

V gene: TRBV3-1
J gene: TRBJ2-3
clone size: many
D gene: NA
CDR3 DNA: TGTGCCAGCAGGCAGAGCCCCCAGCGGCGCACAGATACGCAGTATTTT
CDR3 protein: CASRQSPQRRTDTQYF

V gene: TRBV25-1
J gene: TRBJ1-1
clone size: many
D gene: NA
CDR3 DNA: TGTGCCAGCAGTGACCCCGGGGGGTTGAACACTGAAGCTTTCTTT
CDR3 protein: CASSDPGGLNTEAFF

V gene: TRBV5-1
J gene: TRBJ1-4
clone size: many
D gene: NA
CDR3 DNA: TGCGCCAGCAGCCAGACGACAGGAATAGTAGCAACTAATGAAAAACTGTTTTTT
CDR3 protein: CASSQTTGIVATNEKLFF

V gene: TRBV7-3
J gene: TRBJ2-7
clone size: many
D gene: NA
CDR3 DNA: TGTGCCAGCAGCTTAAGGCCGGGGCCATACGAGCAGTACTTC
CDR3 protein: CASSLRPGPYEQYF

V gene: TRBV7-8
J gene: TRBJ2-3
clone size: NA
D gene: NA
CDR3 DNA: TGTGCCAGCAGCCCTACTCTCGGGGGCCTCACACGCCATACGCAGTATTTT
CDR3 protein: CASSPTLGGLTRHTQYF

V gene: TRBV3-1
J gene: TRBJ1-2
clone size: NA
D gene: NA
CDR3 DNA: TGTGCCAGCAGCCAACAACCGGGCCGCGAGGCTGGCTACACCTTC
CDR3 protein: CASSQQPGREAGYTF

V gene: TRBV28
J gene: TRBJ1-2
clone size: many
D gene: NA
CDR3 DNA: TGTGCCTCCTCACCCACGGGAGGAGGCTACACCTTC
CDR3 protein: CASSPTGGGYTF